This TCR beta chain is from a study of response to subunit inactivated influenza vaccine. Broader study findings: Each seasonal influenza vaccination recruits few new T cells, the authors suggested.

MiXCR was run by TCRdb on the RT-PCR reads, yielding one entry per CDR3 protein. Here the sample spans 450,000 to 700,000 distinct CDR3 sequences, 11% to 15% being singletons. This clonotype appeared a few times. The target antigen is unknown. The CDR3 totals 15 residues. Germline V gene lookup returns CDR1 MNHEY and CDR2 SMNVEV (reference sequence). The ends lost 6 bases at V and 5 bases at J; junction bases unmatched: 8. This receptor was obtained from a man aged 45 to 65 who received an inactivated influenza vaccine. The starting material was PBMCs from blood, obtained 12 days after vaccination. The chain employs TRBV27 and TRBJ2-1; 9 bases agree with TRBD2. The CDR3 DNA follows: TGTGCCAGCAGACGTATAGCGGGAGCACACAATGAGCAGTTCTTC. Its translation: CASRRIAGAHNEQFF.